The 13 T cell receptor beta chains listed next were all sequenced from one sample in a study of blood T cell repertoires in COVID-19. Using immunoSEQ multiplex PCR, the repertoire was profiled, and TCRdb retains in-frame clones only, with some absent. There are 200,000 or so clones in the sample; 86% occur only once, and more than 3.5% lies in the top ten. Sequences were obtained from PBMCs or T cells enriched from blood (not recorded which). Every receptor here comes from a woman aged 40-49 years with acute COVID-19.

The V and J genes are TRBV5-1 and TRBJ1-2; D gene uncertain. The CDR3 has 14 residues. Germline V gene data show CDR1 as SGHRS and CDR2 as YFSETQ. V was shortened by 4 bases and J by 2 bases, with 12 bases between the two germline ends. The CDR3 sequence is CASSPLSENYGYTF. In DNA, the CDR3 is TGCGCCAGCAGCCCCCTGTCGGAGAACTATGGCTACACCTTC.

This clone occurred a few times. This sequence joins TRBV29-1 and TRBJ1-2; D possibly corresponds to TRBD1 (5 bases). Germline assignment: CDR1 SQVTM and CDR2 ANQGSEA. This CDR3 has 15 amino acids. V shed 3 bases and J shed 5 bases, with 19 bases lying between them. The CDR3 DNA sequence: TGCAGCGTTGATATGGGGGGGTCCTCCGATTATGGCTACACCTTC. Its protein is CSVDMGGSSDYGYTF.

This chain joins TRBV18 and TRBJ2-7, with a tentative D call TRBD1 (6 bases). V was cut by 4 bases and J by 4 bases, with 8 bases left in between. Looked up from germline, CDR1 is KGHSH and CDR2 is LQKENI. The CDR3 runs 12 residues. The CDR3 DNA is TGTGCCAGCTCACGGACAGATTACGAGCAGTACTTC. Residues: CASSRTDYEQYF.

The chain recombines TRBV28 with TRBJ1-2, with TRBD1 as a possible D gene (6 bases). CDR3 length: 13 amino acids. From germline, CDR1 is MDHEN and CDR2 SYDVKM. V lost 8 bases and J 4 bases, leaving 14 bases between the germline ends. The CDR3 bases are TGTGCCAGCGCGGACAGCAGCTTCTATGGCTACACCTTC. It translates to CASADSSFYGYTF.

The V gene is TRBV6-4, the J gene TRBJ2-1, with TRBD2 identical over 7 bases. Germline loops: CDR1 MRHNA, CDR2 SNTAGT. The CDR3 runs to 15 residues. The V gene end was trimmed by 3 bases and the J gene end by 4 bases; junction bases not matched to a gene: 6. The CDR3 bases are TGTGCCAGCAGTGAGGTAGCGGGTACATACAATGAGCAGTTCTTC. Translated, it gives CASSEVAGTYNEQFF.

The CDR3 is CAIRRGGVDNEQFF. The CDR3 DNA sequence: TGTGCCATCAGAAGGGGAGGGGTTGACAATGAGCAGTTCTTC. The chain joins TRBV10-3 to TRBJ2-1; 7 nucleotides line up with TRBD2. The CDR3 contains 14 residues. Germline V gives CDR1 ENHRY, CDR2 SYGVKD. The V gene end was trimmed by 6 bases and the J gene end by 5 bases; junction bases not matched to a gene: 7.

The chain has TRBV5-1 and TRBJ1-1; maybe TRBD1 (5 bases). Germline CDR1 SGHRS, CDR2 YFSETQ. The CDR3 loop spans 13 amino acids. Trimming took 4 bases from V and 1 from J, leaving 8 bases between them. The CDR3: CASSGGQNTEAFF. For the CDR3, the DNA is TGCGCCAGCAGCGGCGGACAGAACACTGAAGCTTTCTTT.

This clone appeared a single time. Written as DNA, the CDR3 is TGTGCCAGCAGTCACGGGTTGGGAGATGGCTACACCTTC. Translation: CASSHGLGDGYTF. The rearrangement links TRBV2 to TRBJ1-2; D is ambiguous. This CDR3 is built from 13 residues. Trimming took 5 bases from V and 6 from J, leaving 13 bases between them. Germline V gene sequence: CDR1 SNHLY, CDR2 FYNNEI.

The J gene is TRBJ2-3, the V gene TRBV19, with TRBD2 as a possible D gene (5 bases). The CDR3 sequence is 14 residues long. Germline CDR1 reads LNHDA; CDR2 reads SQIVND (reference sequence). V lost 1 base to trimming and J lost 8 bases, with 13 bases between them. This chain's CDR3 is CASSIAPSPVTQYF. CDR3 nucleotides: TGTGCCAGTAGTATAGCTCCTAGCCCGGTTACGCAGTATTTT.

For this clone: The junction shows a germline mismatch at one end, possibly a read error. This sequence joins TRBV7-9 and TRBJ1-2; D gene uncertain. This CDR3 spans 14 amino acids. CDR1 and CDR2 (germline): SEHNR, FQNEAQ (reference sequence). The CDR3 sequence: CASSLAQVTYGYTF. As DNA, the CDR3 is TGTGCCAGCAGCCTAGCGCAGGTGACCTATGGCTACACCTTC.

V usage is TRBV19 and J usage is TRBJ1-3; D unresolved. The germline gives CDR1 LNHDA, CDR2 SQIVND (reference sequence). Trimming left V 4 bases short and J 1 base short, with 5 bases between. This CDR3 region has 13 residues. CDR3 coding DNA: TGTGCCAGTAGTACAACATCTGGAAACACCATATATTTT. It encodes CASSTTSGNTIYF. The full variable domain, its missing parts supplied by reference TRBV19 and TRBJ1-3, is DGGITQSPKYLFRKEGQNVTLSCEQNLNHDAMYWYRQDPGQGLRLIYYSQIVNDFQKGDIAEGYSVSREKKESFPLTVTSAQKNPTAFYLCASSTTSGNTIYFGEGSWLTVV.

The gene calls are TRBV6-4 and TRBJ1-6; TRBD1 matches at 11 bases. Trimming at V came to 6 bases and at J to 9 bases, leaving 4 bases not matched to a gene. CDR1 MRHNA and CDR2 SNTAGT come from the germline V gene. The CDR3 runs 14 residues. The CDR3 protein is CASSAGTGGSPLHF. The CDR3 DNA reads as TGTGCCAGCAGCGCCGGGACAGGGGGTTCACCCCTCCACTTT.

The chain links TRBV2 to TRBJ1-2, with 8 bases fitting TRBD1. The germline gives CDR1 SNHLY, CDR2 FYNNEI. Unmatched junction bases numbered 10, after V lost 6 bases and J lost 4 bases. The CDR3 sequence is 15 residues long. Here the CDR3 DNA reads TGTGCCAGCAGCTCTGCCAGGGGGCTTAGCTATGGCTACACCTTC. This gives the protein CASSSARGLSYGYTF.